These T cell receptor beta chains were read from a single sample in a study of cytomegalovirus exposure and HLA in healthy donors. Sequencing was performed with immunoSEQ multiplex PCR; in TCRdb, only in-frame clones are kept and a portion is missing. This repertoire shows about 280,000 clones, around 89% found once; its top ten account for approximately 0.95%. The material sequenced was PBMCs. The receptors derive from a woman between 18 and 29 years old in good health and CMV-seronegative. CDR3s include the opening cysteine and the closing phenylalanine or tryptophan. A D gene is named only where the DNA matches it firmly. Not every row has a clone size; where given, it reads once, few, many or a size class.

J,size,D,V,DNA,CDR3
TRBJ2-7,.,TRBD1,TRBV28,TGTGCCTACGGAGGACAGGTCCACGAGCAGTACTTC,CAYGGQVHEQYF
TRBJ2-2,.,TRBD2,TRBV27,TGTGCCAGCAGTTGGGGGGGAATGGTTACCGGGGAGCTGTTTTTT,CASSWGGMVTGELFF
TRBJ2-2,.,TRBD2,TRBV4-1,TGCGCCAGCAGCCAAGGTAGCGGGTCTGACGGGGAGCTGTTTTTT,CASSQGSGSDGELFF
TRBJ2-7,.,TRBD1,TRBV7-2,TGTGCCAGCAGCCCGTTACAGGGGAAAAACGAGCAGTACTTC,CASSPLQGKNEQYF
TRBJ2-1,.,TRBD2,TRBV6-1,TGTGCCAGCAGGGGTCTAGCGGGGAAAAATGAGCAGTTCTTC,CASRGLAGKNEQFF
TRBJ1-5,.,.,TRBV6-5,TGTGCCAGCAGTTACTCGGGAGATCAGCCCCAGCATTTT,CASSYSGDQPQHF
TRBJ2-7,.,.,TRBV10-2,TGCGCCAGCAGTGAGTACGGTCCCTACGAGCAGTACTTC,CASSEYGPYEQYF
TRBJ1-1,.,TRBD1,TRBV2,TGTGCCAGCACCACAGGGGGCTTCACTGAAGCTTTCTTT,CASTTGGFTEAFF
TRBJ2-7,.,TRBD2,TRBV28,TGTGCCAGCAGTTTGTTAGCGGGGTCGGGAGAGCAGTACTTC,CASSLLAGSGEQYF
TRBJ1-2,few,.,TRBV5-4,TGTGCCAGCCGTCCGCAAACAGGACATGGTGGCTACACCTTC,CASRPQTGHGGYTF
TRBJ2-7,.,TRBD2,TRBV7-2,TGTGCCAGCCGAACCGGGGGGAGCTCCTACGAGCAGTACTTC,CASRTGGSSYEQYF
TRBJ2-3,.,TRBD1,TRBV5-6,TGTGCCAGCAGCTTCGGCCTGGGACAGGGGTTTGATACGCAGTATTTT,CASSFGLGQGFDTQYF
TRBJ2-7,once,.,TRBV6-1,TGTGCCAGCAGTTCTCCGACAGTCCCCTACGAGCAGTACTTC,CASSSPTVPYEQYF
TRBJ2-3,.,.,TRBV29-1,TGCAGCGTTGAAGAGGCGGGGAGCCCAGATACGCAGTATTTT,CSVEEAGSPDTQYF
TRBJ2-7,.,.,TRBV10-1,TGCGCCAGGATCGACAGAAAATACGAGCAGTACTTC,CARIDRKYEQYF
TRBJ2-2,.,.,TRBV5-6,TGTGCCAGCAGCTTTGCTGGGGCGATCACCGGGGAGCTGTTTTTT,CASSFAGAITGELFF
TRBJ2-7,.,TRBD2,TRBV5-1,TGCGCCAGCAGCTTGGGGGGGACTAGCGGGCAAGGGCAGTACTTC,CASSLGGTSGQGQYF
TRBJ2-7,.,TRBD1,TRBV11-2,TGTGCCAGCAGACTCGGGACAGGGATTTTCTACGAGCAGTACTTC,CASRLGTGIFYEQYF
TRBJ1-3,.,.,TRBV18,TGTGCCAGCTCACGGACAGAGGGGAAAATCGGAAACACCATATATTTT,CASSRTEGKIGNTIYF
TRBJ2-7,.,TRBD2,TRBV2,TGTGCCAGCAATCCCGGCGGGAGCCACTACGAGCAGTACTTC,CASNPGGSHYEQYF
TRBJ2-5,few,TRBD2,TRBV28,TGTGCCAGCAGTCATCCTAGCGGGAGGGAGACCCAGTACTTC,CASSHPSGRETQYF
TRBJ2-7,.,TRBD2,TRBV14,TGTGCCAGCAGCCAAGACTTATCGGCTAGCGGGAAACTCAACGAGCAGTACTTC,CASSQDLSASGKLNEQYF
TRBJ2-1,.,TRBD2,TRBV27,TGTGCCAGCAGGGGGGGGGCGACTAGCGGGAGTTGGATCTACAATGAGCAGTTCTTC,CASRGGATSGSWIYNEQFF
TRBJ2-3,.,.,TRBV4-1,TGCGCCAGCAGCCAGAGGGCCTTGGGAGGAGATACGCAGTATTTT,CASSQRALGGDTQYF
TRBJ1-4,.,.,TRBV7-2,TGTGCCAGCAGCTTAGGACCCGGGGGTGAAAAACTGTTTTTT,CASSLGPGGEKLFF
TRBJ1-1,.,.,TRBV13,TGTGCCAGCAGCGACACTCCAGGAACCACTGAAGCTTTCTTT,CASSDTPGTTEAFF
TRBJ1-5,.,TRBD1,TRBV28,TGTGCCAGCAGTTTGGTCGCAGGGGACAGTCAGCCCCAGCATTTT,CASSLVAGDSQPQHF
TRBJ1-2,.,.,TRBV7-2,TGTGCCAGCAGCCAACCCGCGGGATCGAGAGGCTACACCTTC,CASSQPAGSRGYTF
TRBJ1-3,.,TRBD1,TRBV28,TGTGCCAGCAGCCAACCCAGGGGGCGCGTTGGAAACACCATATATTTT,CASSQPRGRVGNTIYF
TRBJ2-6,few,.,TRBV4-1,TGCGCCAGCAGCCAAGATGAAGGGGCCGGGGCCAACGTCCTGACTTTC,CASSQDEGAGANVLTF
TRBJ1-5,few,.,TRBV30,TGTGCCTGGAGAGCGAGGGGCAATCAGCCCCAGCATTTT,CAWRARGNQPQHF
TRBJ1-2,.,.,TRBV29-1,TGCAGCGTGCCGGAGGGCTATGGCTACACCTTC,CSVPEGYGYTF
TRBJ1-1,.,.,TRBV18,TGTGCCAGCGCACGGACCAGGGGTATGAACACTGAAGCTTTCTTT,CASARTRGMNTEAFF
TRBJ2-7,.,.,TRBV28,TGTGCCACTACGATGGACAGCGCAACCTACGAGCAGTACTTC,CATTMDSATYEQYF
TRBJ2-7,.,.,TRBV5-1,TGCGCCAGCAGCTTGGGCAGGGCAGTCTACGAGCAGTACTTC,CASSLGRAVYEQYF
TRBJ1-4,.,TRBD1,TRBV27,TGTGCCAGCAGCCTGTGGGGACAGGGCTCAACTAATGAAAAACTGTTTTTT,CASSLWGQGSTNEKLFF
TRBJ1-2,.,.,TRBV2,TGTGCCAGTCTTAAACAGGGAAGCTACACCTTC,CASLKQGSYTF
TRBJ2-7,.,TRBD2,TRBV7-9,TGTGCCAGCAGCTTAGCGAGGAGCGGGAGGGCCCAGGAGCAGTACTTC,CASSLARSGRAQEQYF
TRBJ2-7,few,TRBD1,TRBV6-5,TGTGCCAGCAGTTCCGGGACAGGGGGCGAGCAGTACTTC,CASSSGTGGEQYF
TRBJ2-2,.,.,TRBV2,TGTGCCAGCAGTGAACAGAACACCGGGGAGCTGTTTTTT,CASSEQNTGELFF
TRBJ2-1,.,.,TRBV5-1,TGCGCCAGCAGACCCCGGGAGTCCTCCTACAATGAGCAGTTCTTC,CASRPRESSYNEQFF
TRBJ2-2,.,.,TRBV7-8,TGTGCCAGCAGCCCCAGGAACACCGGGGAGCTGTTTTTT,CASSPRNTGELFF
TRBJ1-3,.,TRBD1,TRBV30,TGTGCCTGCCGAAGGTTCGGGACAGAGGTGTTCGGCACCATATATTTT,CACRRFGTEVFGTIYF
TRBJ2-7,.,.,TRBV9,TGTGCCAGCAGCGTAGACGGGAGTTACGAGCAGTACTTC,CASSVDGSYEQYF
TRBJ2-1,.,TRBD2,TRBV5-1,TGCGCCAGCAGCTTGGAGGGACTAGTGTCTCGTAGAGAAAGCTCCTACAATGAGCAGTTCTTC,CASSLEGLVSRRESSYNEQFF
TRBJ1-2,.,.,TRBV6-1,TGTGCCAGCAGGACGGGAGGGTATGGCTACACCTTC,CASRTGGYGYTF
TRBJ2-5,.,.,TRBV10-3,TGTGCCATCAGTGATCCAGGCAGGGTGAAGACCCAGTACTTC,CAISDPGRVKTQYF
TRBJ2-6,.,.,TRBV5-1,TGCGCCAGCAGCCCAGGATGGAGGGGAGTTTCCTCTGGGGCCAACGTCCTGACTTTC,CASSPGWRGVSSGANVLTF
TRBJ2-5,.,.,TRBV2,TGTGCCAGCAGTGAGAACAGACAAGAGACCCAGTACTTC,CASSENRQETQYF
TRBJ2-3,.,.,TRBV4-1,TGCGCCAGCAGCCAAGAGTTGGGGGCTTTAGATACGCAGTATTTT,CASSQELGALDTQYF